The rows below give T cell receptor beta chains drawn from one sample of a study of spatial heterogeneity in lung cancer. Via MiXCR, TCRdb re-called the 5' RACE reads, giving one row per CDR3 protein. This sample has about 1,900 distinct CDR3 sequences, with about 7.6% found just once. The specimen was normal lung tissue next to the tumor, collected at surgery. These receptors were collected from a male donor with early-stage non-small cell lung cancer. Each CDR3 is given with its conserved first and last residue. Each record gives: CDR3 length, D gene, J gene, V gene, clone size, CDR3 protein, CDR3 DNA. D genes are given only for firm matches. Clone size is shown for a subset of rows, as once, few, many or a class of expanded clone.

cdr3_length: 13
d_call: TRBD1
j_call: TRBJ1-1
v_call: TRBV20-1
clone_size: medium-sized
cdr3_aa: CSAFDRGRAEAFF
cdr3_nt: TGCAGTGCTTTCGACAGGGGAAGGGCTGAAGCTTTCTTT

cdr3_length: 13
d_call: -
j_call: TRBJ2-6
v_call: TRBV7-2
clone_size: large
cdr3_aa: CASSIGGANVLTF
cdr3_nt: TGTGCCAGCAGCATAGGGGGGGCCAACGTCCTGACTTTC

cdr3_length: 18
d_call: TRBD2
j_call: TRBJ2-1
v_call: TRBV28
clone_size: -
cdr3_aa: CASSYRIGAGVSYNEQFF
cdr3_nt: TGTGCCAGCAGTTACCGGATAGGGGCGGGAGTTTCCTACAATGAGCAGTTCTTC

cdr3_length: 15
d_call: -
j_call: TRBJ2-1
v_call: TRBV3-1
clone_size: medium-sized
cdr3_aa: CASSQGRGGLNEQFF
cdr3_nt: TGTGCCAGCAGCCAAGGTCGCGGGGGCCTGAATGAGCAGTTCTTC

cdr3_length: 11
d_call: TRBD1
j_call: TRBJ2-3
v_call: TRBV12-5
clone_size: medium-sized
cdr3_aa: CASGTQGAQYF
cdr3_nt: TGTGCTAGTGGTACACAGGGGGCTCAGTATTTT

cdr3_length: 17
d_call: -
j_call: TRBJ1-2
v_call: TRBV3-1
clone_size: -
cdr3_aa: CASSPRGGQATNYGYTF
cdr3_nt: TGTGCCAGCAGCCCGAGGGGGGGGCAGGCCACTAACTATGGCTACACCTTC

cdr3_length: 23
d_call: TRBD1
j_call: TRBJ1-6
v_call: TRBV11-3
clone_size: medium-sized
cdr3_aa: CASSLDYPPAGQGGMSRGSPLHF
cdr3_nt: TGTGCCAGCAGCTTAGACTACCCCCCAGCCGGACAGGGTGGAATGTCGCGGGGTTCACCCCTCCACTTT

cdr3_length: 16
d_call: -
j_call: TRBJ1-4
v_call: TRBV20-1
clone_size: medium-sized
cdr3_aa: CSAGKRTVGVDEKLFF
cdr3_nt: TGCAGTGCTGGGAAACGCACTGTAGGGGTGGATGAAAAACTGTTTTTT

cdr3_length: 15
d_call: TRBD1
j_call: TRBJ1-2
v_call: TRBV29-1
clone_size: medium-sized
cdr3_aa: CSVEEGTGGSDGYTF
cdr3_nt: TGCAGCGTTGAAGAGGGGACAGGGGGCAGCGATGGCTACACCTTC

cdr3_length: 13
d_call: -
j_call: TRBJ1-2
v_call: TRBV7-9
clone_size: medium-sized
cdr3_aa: CASSLANEDGYTF
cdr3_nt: TGTGCCAGCAGCTTAGCTAATGAGGATGGCTACACCTTC

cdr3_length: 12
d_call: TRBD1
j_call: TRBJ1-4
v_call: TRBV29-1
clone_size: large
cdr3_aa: CSVITGDEKLFF
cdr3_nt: TGCAGCGTTATCACAGGGGATGAAAAACTGTTTTTT

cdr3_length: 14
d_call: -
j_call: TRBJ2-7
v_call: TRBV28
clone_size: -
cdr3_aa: CASSTTKASYEQYF
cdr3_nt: TGTGCCAGCAGCACCACCAAGGCCTCTTACGAGCAGTACTTC

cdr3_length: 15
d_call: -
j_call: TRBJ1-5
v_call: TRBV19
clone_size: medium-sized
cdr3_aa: CASSSDTHSNQPQHF
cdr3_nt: TGTGCCAGTAGTTCCGACACCCATAGCAATCAGCCCCAGCATTTT

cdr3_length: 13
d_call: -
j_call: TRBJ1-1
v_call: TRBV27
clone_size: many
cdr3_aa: CASSERRTTEAFF
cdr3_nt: TGTGCCAGCAGTGAAAGGAGAACCACTGAAGCTTTCTTT

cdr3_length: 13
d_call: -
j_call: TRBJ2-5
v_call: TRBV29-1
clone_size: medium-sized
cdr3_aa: CSAASGVQETQYF
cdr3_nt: TGCAGCGCCGCCTCCGGGGTTCAAGAGACCCAGTACTTC

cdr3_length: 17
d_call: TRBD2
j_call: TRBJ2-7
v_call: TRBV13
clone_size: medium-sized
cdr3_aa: CASSPGTSGRMSYEQYF
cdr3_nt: TGTGCCAGCAGCCCCGGGACTAGCGGGAGAATGTCCTACGAGCAGTACTTC

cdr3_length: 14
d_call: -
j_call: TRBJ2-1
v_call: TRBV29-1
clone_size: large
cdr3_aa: CSVCSDFLSYEQFF
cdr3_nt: TGCAGCGTTTGTTCGGACTTCCTTTCGTATGAGCAGTTCTTC

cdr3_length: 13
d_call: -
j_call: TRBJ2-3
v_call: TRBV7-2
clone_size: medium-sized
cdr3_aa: CACDRGGTDTQYF
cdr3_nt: TGTGCCTGTGATAGGGGGGGCACAGATACGCAGTATTTT

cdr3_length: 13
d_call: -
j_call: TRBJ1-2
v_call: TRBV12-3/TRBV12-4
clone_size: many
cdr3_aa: CASSPPHGGGYTF
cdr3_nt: TGTGCCAGCAGTCCCCCGCACGGAGGAGGCTACACCTTC

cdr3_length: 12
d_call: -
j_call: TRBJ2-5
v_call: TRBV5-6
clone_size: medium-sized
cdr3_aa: CATTGQQETQYF
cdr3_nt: TGTGCTACGACTGGACAGCAAGAGACCCAGTACTTC

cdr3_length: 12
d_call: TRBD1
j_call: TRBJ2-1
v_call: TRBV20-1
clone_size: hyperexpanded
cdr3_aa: CSAPTGRGEQFF
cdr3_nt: TGCAGTGCTCCGACAGGGAGAGGCGAGCAGTTCTTC

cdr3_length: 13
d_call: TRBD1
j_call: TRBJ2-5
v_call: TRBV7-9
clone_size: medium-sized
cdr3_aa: CASSPGTVETQYF
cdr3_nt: TGTGCCAGCAGCCCTGGGACAGTAGAGACCCAGTACTTC

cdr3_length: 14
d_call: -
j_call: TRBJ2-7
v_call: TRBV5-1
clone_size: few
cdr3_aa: CASSLEGNLYEQYF
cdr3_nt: TGCGCCAGCAGCTTGGAGGGTAATCTCTACGAGCAGTACTTC

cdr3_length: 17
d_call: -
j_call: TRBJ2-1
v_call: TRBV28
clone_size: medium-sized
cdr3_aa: CASSFVSAAGEYNEQFF
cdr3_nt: TGTGCCAGCAGTTTCGTTTCGGCGGCAGGGGAGTACAATGAGCAGTTCTTC

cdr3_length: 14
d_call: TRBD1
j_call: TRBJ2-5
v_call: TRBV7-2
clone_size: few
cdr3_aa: CASSSGQGGETQYF
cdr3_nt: TGTGCCAGCAGTTCGGGACAGGGGGGAGAGACCCAGTACTTC

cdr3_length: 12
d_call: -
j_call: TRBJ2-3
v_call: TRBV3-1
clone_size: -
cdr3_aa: CASRHSTDTQYF
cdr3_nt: TGTGCCAGCAGACACAGCACAGATACGCAGTATTTT

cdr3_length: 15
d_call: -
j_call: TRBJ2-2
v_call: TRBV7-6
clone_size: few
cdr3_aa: CASSLDRLNTGELFF
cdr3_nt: TGTGCCAGCAGCTTAGACAGGCTGAACACCGGGGAGCTGTTTTTT

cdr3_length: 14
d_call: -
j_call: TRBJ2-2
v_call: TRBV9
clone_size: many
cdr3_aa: CASSVASAPGELFF
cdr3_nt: TGTGCCAGCAGCGTAGCGTCGGCCCCCGGGGAGCTGTTTTTT

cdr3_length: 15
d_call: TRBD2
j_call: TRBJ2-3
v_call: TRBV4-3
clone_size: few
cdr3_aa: CASSQGTSGGDTQYF
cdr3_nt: TGCGCCAGCAGCCAGGGGACTAGCGGGGGCGATACGCAGTATTTT

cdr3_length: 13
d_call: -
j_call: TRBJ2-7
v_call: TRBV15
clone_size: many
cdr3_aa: CATSGLVWSEQYF
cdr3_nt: TGTGCCACCAGCGGCCTGGTTTGGTCCGAGCAGTACTTC

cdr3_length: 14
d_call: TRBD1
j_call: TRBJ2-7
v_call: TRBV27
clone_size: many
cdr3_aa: CASSRQGPTYEQYF
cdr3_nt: TGTGCCAGCAGCCGACAGGGACCCACCTACGAGCAGTACTTC

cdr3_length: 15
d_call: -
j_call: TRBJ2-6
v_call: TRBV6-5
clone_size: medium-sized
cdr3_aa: CASRDGGSGANVLTF
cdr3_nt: TGTGCCAGCCGTGATGGGGGGTCTGGGGCCAACGTCCTGACTTTC

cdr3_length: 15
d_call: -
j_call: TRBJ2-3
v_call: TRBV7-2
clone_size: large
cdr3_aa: CASSLDLGDQDTQYF
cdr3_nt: TGTGCCAGCAGCTTAGATTTGGGGGACCAAGATACGCAGTATTTT

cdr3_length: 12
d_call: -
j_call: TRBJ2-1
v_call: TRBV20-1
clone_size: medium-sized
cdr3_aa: CSAAPVYNEQFF
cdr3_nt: TGCAGTGCCGCCCCCGTTTACAATGAGCAGTTCTTC

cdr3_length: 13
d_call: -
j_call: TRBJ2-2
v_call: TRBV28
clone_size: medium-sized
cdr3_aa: CASSRTGPGELFF
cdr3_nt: TGTGCCAGCAGCAGAACAGGGCCCGGGGAGCTGTTTTTT

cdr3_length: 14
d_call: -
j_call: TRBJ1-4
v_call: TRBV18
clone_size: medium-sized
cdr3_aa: CASSPPGLSEKLFF
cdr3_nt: TGTGCCAGCTCACCACCGGGTCTTTCGGAAAAACTGTTTTTT

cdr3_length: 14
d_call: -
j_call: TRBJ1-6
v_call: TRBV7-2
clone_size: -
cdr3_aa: CASSLRQTNSPLHF
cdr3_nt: TGTGCCAGCAGCTTAAGGCAGACTAATTCACCCCTCCACTTT

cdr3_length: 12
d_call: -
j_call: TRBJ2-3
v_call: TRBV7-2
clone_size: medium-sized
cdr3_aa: CASSPSRDTQYF
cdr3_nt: TGTGCCAGCAGTCCCTCTCGGGATACGCAGTATTTT

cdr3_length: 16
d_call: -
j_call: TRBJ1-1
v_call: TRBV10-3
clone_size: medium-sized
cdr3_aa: CAISGPPGDMNTEAFF
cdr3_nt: TGTGCCATCAGCGGGCCCCCGGGGGACATGAACACTGAAGCTTTCTTT

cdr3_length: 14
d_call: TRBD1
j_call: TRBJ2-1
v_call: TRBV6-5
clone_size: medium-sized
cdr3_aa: CASSHRTGGDEQFF
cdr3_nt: TGTGCCAGCAGTCACCGGACAGGGGGAGATGAGCAGTTCTTC

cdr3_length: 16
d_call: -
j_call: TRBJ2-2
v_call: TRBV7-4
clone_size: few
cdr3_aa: CASSLNMGADTGELFF
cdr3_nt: TGTGCCAGCAGCTTAAATATGGGGGCGGACACCGGGGAGCTGTTTTTT

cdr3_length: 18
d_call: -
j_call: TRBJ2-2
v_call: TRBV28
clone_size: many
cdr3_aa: CASSRPGGRKGNTGELFF
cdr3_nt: TGTGCCAGCAGTCGTCCAGGGGGGCGCAAAGGAAACACCGGGGAGCTGTTTTTT

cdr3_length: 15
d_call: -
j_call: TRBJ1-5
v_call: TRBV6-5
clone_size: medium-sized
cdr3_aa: CASSPRAPGYQPQHF
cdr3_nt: TGTGCCAGCAGCCCCCGGGCACCCGGATATCAGCCCCAGCATTTT

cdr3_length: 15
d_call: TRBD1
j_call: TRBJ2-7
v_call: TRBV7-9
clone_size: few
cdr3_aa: CASSSMDGTGNEQYF
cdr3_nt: TGTGCCAGCAGCTCAATGGACGGGACAGGGAACGAGCAGTACTTC

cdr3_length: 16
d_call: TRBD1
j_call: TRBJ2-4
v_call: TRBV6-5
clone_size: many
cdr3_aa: CASSPGQGKGKNIQYF
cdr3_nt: TGTGCCAGCAGCCCGGGACAGGGAAAGGGCAAAAACATTCAGTACTTC

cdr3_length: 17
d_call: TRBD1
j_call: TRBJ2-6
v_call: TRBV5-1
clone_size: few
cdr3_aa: CASSSGQGDAGANVLTF
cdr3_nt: TGCGCCAGCAGCTCGGGACAGGGGGACGCTGGGGCCAACGTCCTGACTTTC

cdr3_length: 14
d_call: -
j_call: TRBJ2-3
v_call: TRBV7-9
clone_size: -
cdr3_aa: CASSLIEAGDTQYF
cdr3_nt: TGTGCCAGCAGCTTAATAGAAGCAGGAGATACGCAGTATTTT

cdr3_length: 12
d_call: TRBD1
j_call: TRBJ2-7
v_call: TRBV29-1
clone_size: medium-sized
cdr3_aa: CSVGDSSYEQYF
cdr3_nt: TGCAGCGTTGGGGACAGTTCCTACGAGCAGTACTTC